These 10 T cell receptor beta chains share one sample of origin, sequenced in a study of blood T cells in healthy people across ages. A second PCR, run for about 7 to 11 cycles, used a sample-barcoded 5' primer plus a J-beta primer mix. TCRdb recomputed calls from the 5' RACE reads with MiXCR, one row per CDR3 protein. Of 800,000 or so distinct CDR3 sequences listed, 35% to 50% were seen once; the top ten hold approximately 18%. The sample was blood. The receptors were gathered from a man older than 75 in good health.

As to this clonotype: This sequence may be a read error, since a much larger clone differs from it by one base. The chain is built from TRBV6-6 and TRBJ1-2, with D perhaps matching TRBD1 (5 bases). The CDR3 consists of 13 residues. CDR1 is MNHNY and CDR2 is SVGAGI in the germline V gene (reference sequence). Here the CDR3 reads CASSQDRNYGHTF. The CDR3 bases are TGTGCCAGCAGCCAAGACAGAAACTATGGCCACACCTTC.

In this sample, this clonotype turned up a few times. The chain uses TRBV4-3 and TRBJ2-2; D may correspond to TRBD1 or TRBD2 (6 bases each). CDR3 length: 15 residues. Germline V lookup: CDR1 LGHNA, CDR2 YSLEER. V lost 0 bases to trimming and J lost 5 bases, with 10 bases between them. The CDR3 spells CASSQDRGGTGELFF. The CDR3 DNA is TGCGCCAGCAGCCAAGACAGGGGAGGAACCGGGGAGCTGTTTTTT.

The CDR3 here is CASSRTSASSYNEQYF. CDR3 DNA sequence: TGCGCCAGCAGCAGGACTAGCGCTAGCTCCTACAATGAGCAGTACTTC. J is TRBJ2-1 and V is TRBV5-1; TRBD2 aligns across 9 bases. The J call may be faulty, since TRBJ2-7 better matches the DNA end. The CDR3 is 16 amino acids. Germline CDR1 SGHRS, CDR2 YFSETQ.

The chain carries TRBV6-1 and TRBJ2-1; 11 bases align to TRBD2. Germline CDR1 and CDR2: MNHNS and SASEGT. Trimming at V came to 6 bases and at J to 8 bases, leaving 15 bases not matched to a gene. This CDR3 comprises 17 residues. CDR3 amino acids: CASSEFTKTSGGDEQFF. CDR3 nucleotides: TGTGCCAGCAGCGAATTCACAAAAACTAGCGGGGGCGATGAGCAGTTCTTC.

The rearrangement links TRBV10-3 to TRBJ2-2; 7 positions agree with TRBD1. This CDR3 region has 15 residues. Germline V gives CDR1 ENHRY, CDR2 SYGVKD. V lost 6 bases to trimming and J lost 2 bases; unmatched junction nucleotides: 6. In nucleotides, the CDR3 is TGTGCCATCAGGCCGGGACAGATAAACACCGGGGAGCTGTTTTTT. This translates into CAIRPGQINTGELFF.

This clonotype was counted between two and nine times. A read error is possible here, since a much larger clone lies one base away. As DNA, the CDR3 is TGCAGCGCCCGCCAATCTGCCAGGGGGAGTCCCTTCGAGCAGTACTTC. This sequence encodes CSARQSARGSPFEQYF. The V and J genes are TRBV29-1 and TRBJ2-7, with 7 bases lining up with TRBD1. The V gene end was trimmed by 7 bases and the J gene end by 6 bases; junction bases not matched to a gene: 21. This CDR3 is built from 16 residues. CDR1 is SQVTM and CDR2 is ANQGSEA in the germline V gene.

The chain is built from TRBV20-1 and TRBJ2-7; possibly TRBD1 for D (5 bases). CDR1 and CDR2 from the germline V gene are DFQATT and SNEGSKA (reference sequence). This CDR3 is 14 amino acids long. Between the trimmed V and J ends, which lost 3 bases and 0 bases, there was a span of 12 bases. CDR3 sequence reads: CSARGPANSYEQYF. The CDR3 DNA follows: TGCAGTGCTAGGGGGCCAGCGAACTCCTACGAGCAGTACTTC.

The chain has TRBV20-1 and TRBJ2-7, with a possible D match to TRBD2 (5 bases). V was shortened by 1 base and J by 2 bases, with 12 bases between the two germline ends. Per the germline V gene, CDR1 is DFQATT and CDR2 is SNEGSKA (reference sequence). This CDR3 has 14 amino acids. CDR3: CSARAPEVTYEQYF. The CDR3 bases are TGCAGTGCTAGAGCCCCGGAGGTTACCTACGAGCAGTACTTC.

The chain uses TRBV5-1 and TRBJ2-3; 7 bases map to TRBD2. Germline CDR1 and CDR2: SGHRS and YFSETQ. The length of the CDR3 is 12 residues. The J segment lost 5 bases and the V segment lost 4 bases, leaving 1 base of the junction unmatched. The CDR3 nucleotides are TGCGCCAGCAGCATAGCGGGAGATACGCAGTATTTT. Amino acids: CASSIAGDTQYF.

This clonotype was seen a handful of times. The V call is TRBV2, the J call TRBJ2-5; D might be TRBD1 (6 bases). Germline V gives CDR1 SNHLY, CDR2 FYNNEI. V lost 6 bases, J lost 3 bases, and 14 bases lay in between. The length of the CDR3 is 14 residues. CDR3 nucleotides: TGTGCCAGCAGCATGGGACACCTGGAAGAGACCCAGTACTTC. It specifies CASSMGHLEETQYF.